This entry describes one T cell receptor beta chain. This clonotype was counted ten times or more. The antigen this receptor binds is unknown. No base qualities exist here, and no much larger clone lies one base off it. Library preparation used 5' RACE. The sample was run on a NextSeq 500. Unique molecular identifiers were attached to individual cDNA molecules in the TCR library protocol so that sequencing error and PCR bias could be corrected. Sequencing covered both TCR alpha and beta chains, and within each sample the abundances of alpha and beta sequences were tightly co-correlated. Regarding the original processing steps: Decombinator V4 was used to annotate TCR sequences for V gene, J gene and CDR3. Expanded TCRs were defined as changing significantly between any two time points under a Poisson model with p below 0.0001. TCR abundances were normalised to the total number of TCRs sequenced per sample and expressed as counts per million. MAIT TCRs were defined by TRAV1-2 paired with TRAJ12, TRAJ20 or TRAJ33, and iNKT TCRs by TRAV10 paired with TRAJ18. VDJdb, accessed 1 November 2021, was searched for CMV, EBV and SARS-CoV-2 annotated TCRs, with TCRs annotated for multiple antigens excluded. TCRdb itself trimmed the public reads at Q25 with fastp, ran MiXCR and retained productive beta chains. Records with the same CDR3 protein are collapsed into one entry carrying the most frequent genes and DNA. TCRdb assigned the V and J calls; the authors' analysis was not used. The sample table records some 36,000 distinct CDR3 sequences; less than 7.5% of these occur just once. Around 23% of the sample goes to the ten largest clones.

This was a case-control study nested in a cohort of healthcare workers in London, UK, who had nasopharyngeal swab PCR tests and blood samples taken every week. Healthcare workers were recruited between 23 and 31 March 2020, during the week of the UK lockdown, and were followed weekly for up to about 16 weeks. V loses 2 bases at its end and J loses 3 bases; junction bases beyond the gene matches: 2. The CDR3 has 15 amino acids, counting the end cysteine and phenylalanine. CDR3 DNA only is kept here, 45 bases in frame from base 1. The data derive from a study of early T cells in non-severe SARS-CoV-2 infection (dated by TCRdb to about 2021). The study in broad terms: Because TCR sequencing relied on bulk RNA taken from unsorted whole blood, pairing of alpha and beta chains was not possible.

The paper as a whole reports these results and caveats: Matching against VDJdb was skewed toward anti-spike CD8 responses, likely underestimated virus-specific expansions, and missed private and CD4 specificities.

The sample was whole blood, taken at baseline. The chain was built from TRBV12-3 or TRBV12-4 and TRBJ2-3, with 10 bases in between that match TRBD1. This TCR derives from an adult who was a healthcare worker with PCR-confirmed SARS-CoV-2 infection or an uninfected control (not recorded which). The DNA is as follows: TGTGCCAGCAGTTTACGGACAGGGGGAACAGATACGCAGTATTTT. The translation is CASSLRTGGTDTQYF.